This entry lists 17 T cell receptor beta chains sequenced from one sample in a study of T cell changes during pregnancy in multiple sclerosis. Produced via immunoSEQ multiplex PCR; TCRdb's table is partial and in-frame only. The data hold some 80,000 clones, with about 95% observed a single time. The material was peripheral blood, obtained in the third trimester of pregnancy. These receptors originate from a female donor with multiple sclerosis, enrolled in a pregnancy study.

V is TRBV27 and J is TRBJ2-2; weak D call: TRBD1 (5 bases). The CDR3 is made up of 15 amino acids. Germline loops: CDR1 MNHEY, CDR2 SMNVEV (reference sequence). V was trimmed by 6 bases and J by 4 bases, leaving 15 bases between them. CDR3 residues: CASRTLGLSTGELFF. In nucleotides, the CDR3 is TGTGCCAGCAGAACCTTGGGGCTATCCACCGGGGAGCTGTTTTTT.

This chain uses TRBV28 with TRBJ1-4; 7 bases fit TRBD1. This CDR3 spans 16 amino acids. V shed 6 bases and J 3 bases; nucleotides not matched to a gene: 10. CDR1 and CDR2 from the germline V gene are MDHEN and SYDVKM. CDR3 region: CASSRRPDRANEKLFF. CDR3 nucleotide sequence: TGTGCCAGCAGCCGAAGGCCCGACAGGGCTAATGAAAAACTGTTTTTT.

The rearrangement uses TRBV10-1 and TRBJ1-2; tentatively, D is TRBD1 (5 bases). V was shortened by 4 bases and J by 4 bases, with 10 bases between the two germline ends. CDR3 size: 13 residues. Germline V lookup: CDR1 WNHNN, CDR2 SYGVQD (reference sequence). CDR3 nucleotide sequence: TGCGCCAGCAGTGGGGGGAGGGCCTATGGCTACACCTTC. Translating it yields CASSGGRAYGYTF.

This chain joins TRBV5-1 and TRBJ1-6; D unclear. V was trimmed by 0 bases and J by 14 bases, leaving 6 bases between them. The CDR3 covers 11 residues. Germline CDR1 and CDR2: SGHRS and YFSETQ. The CDR3 sequence: CASSLDSTLHF. The CDR3 coding sequence is TGCGCCAGCAGCTTGGACAGCACCCTCCACTTT.

The chain has TRBV6-5 and TRBJ1-3; D is unclear. V gave up 3 bases and J gave up 1 base, with 10 bases separating them. Germline assignment: CDR1 MNHEY and CDR2 SVGAGI. This CDR3 region has 15 residues. The CDR3 protein is CASSYLGESGNTIYF. Here the CDR3 DNA reads TGTGCCAGCAGTTATCTGGGAGAGTCTGGAAACACCATATATTTT.

CDR3: CASSSPGTGTTDTQYF. The CDR3 bases are TGTGCCAGCAGCTCCCCCGGGACAGGCACCACAGATACGCAGTATTTT. The rearrangement links TRBV7-9 to TRBJ2-3; 8 bases agree with TRBD1. V shed 4 bases, J shed 2 bases, and the junction held 8 bases outside the gene matches. Germline CDR1 SEHNR, CDR2 FQNEAQ (reference sequence). The CDR3 consists of 16 residues.

The chain combines TRBV2 with TRBJ2-2, with 9 bases fitting TRBD1. V gave up 6 bases and J gave up 6 bases; unmatched junction bases: 8. There are 15 residues in the CDR3. Per germline, CDR1 SNHLY and CDR2 FYNNEI. CDR3 in DNA: TGTGCCAGCAGGGACAGGGGAGTCGGGTCCGGGGAGCTGTTTTTT. Translation gives CASRDRGVGSGELFF.

The chain couples TRBV11-1 to TRBJ1-1, with D hard to call. The CDR3 contains 11 residues. Trimming cost V 5 bases and J 8 bases, with 9 bases left between them. Looked up from germline, CDR1 is SGHAT and CDR2 is FQDESV (reference sequence). CDR3 protein: CASSLREEAFF. DNA for the CDR3: TGTGCCAGCAGCCTAAGGGAGGAAGCTTTCTTT.

Of note for this clone: Other DNA sequences in this specimen translate into the identical CDR3. This chain connects TRBV5-1 to TRBJ2-2; D remains unclear. This CDR3 is 15 amino acids long. CDR1 and CDR2 (germline): SGHRS, YFSETQ. V was shortened by 1 base and J by 3 bases, with 10 bases between the two germline ends. The CDR3: CASSLWLVDTGELFF. CDR3 DNA: TGCGCCAGCAGCTTGTGGCTAGTCGACACCGGGGAGCTGTTTTTT.

The chain employs TRBV6-1 and TRBJ2-3; 9 bases are shared with TRBD2. Germline trimming cut 5 bases from V and 1 base from J; bases unmatched to any gene: 1. The germline CDR1 and CDR2 sequences are MNHNS and SASEGT. This CDR3 has 14 residues. CDR3 nucleotide sequence: TGTGCCAGCAGTCAGCGGGGGGGCACAGATACGCAGTATTTT. Its protein product is CASSQRGGTDTQYF.

The V gene is TRBV27, the J gene TRBJ1-6; weak D call: TRBD1 (6 bases). The CDR3 length is 16 residues. Between the trimmed V and J ends, which lost 4 bases and 4 bases, there was a span of 14 bases. Per the germline V gene, CDR1 is MNHEY and CDR2 is SMNVEV (reference sequence). The CDR3 nucleotides read TGTGCCAGCAGTTGGCAGGGGCCGGGTTATAATTCACCCCTCCACTTT. The encoded protein is CASSWQGPGYNSPLHF.

This sequence joins TRBV9 and TRBJ2-7; TRBD2 might be the D (6 bases). V shed 0 bases and J shed 2 bases, with 9 bases lying between them. CDR1 and CDR2 from the germline V gene are SGDLS and YYNGEE. The CDR3 is 14 residues long. CDR3 bases: TGTGCCAGCAGCGTAGGAGGAGGGGCCTACGAGCAGTACTTC. Translated: CASSVGGGAYEQYF.

This sequence joins TRBV5-1 and TRBJ1-2; TRBD1 aligns across 8 bases. V was clipped by 0 bases and J by 6 bases; unmatched bases: 4. The CDR3 totals 14 residues. Germline CDR1 is SGHRS and CDR2 is YFSETQ. CDR3 region: CASSLASGGDGYTF. CDR3 sequence (DNA): TGCGCCAGCAGCTTGGCTTCAGGGGGCGATGGCTACACCTTC.

DNA for the CDR3: TGTGCCAGCAGTTACTTCAGGGGAAACACTGAAGCTTTCTTT. It encodes CASSYFRGNTEAFF. The V gene is TRBV6-5, the J gene TRBJ1-1; maybe TRBD1 (6 bases). Germline values: CDR1 MNHEY, CDR2 SVGAGI. V shed 1 base and J shed 2 bases, with 8 bases lying between them. The CDR3 has 14 residues.

The chain carries TRBV15 and TRBJ1-2, with unresolved D. Germline V CDR1 and CDR2: LNHNV, YYDKDF (reference sequence). The V and J ends lost 0 bases and 5 bases respectively, with 10 bases between them. The CDR3 contains 14 residues. The CDR3 region is CATSRDRGYYGYTF. CDR3 DNA: TGTGCCACCAGCAGAGATAGAGGGTATTATGGCTACACCTTC.

The CDR3 protein is CATSRPWGTGGNEQYF. The CDR3, as DNA: TGTGCCACCAGCAGACCCTGGGGGACAGGGGGGAACGAGCAGTACTTC. The chain employs TRBV15 and TRBJ2-7, with 11 bases lining up with TRBD1. V gave up 2 bases and J gave up 5 bases; unmatched junction bases: 8. Germline V gives CDR1 LNHNV, CDR2 YYDKDF (reference sequence). CDR3 size: 16 residues.

The chain links TRBV7-3 to TRBJ2-7; TRBD1 matches 8 bases. The CDR3 totals 12 residues. V shed 5 bases and J 5 bases; nucleotides not matched to a gene: 2. The V gene's germline CDR1 is SGHTA and CDR2 FQGTGA. The CDR3 loop is CASSIQGDEQYF. DNA of the CDR3: TGTGCCAGCAGCATACAGGGGGACGAGCAGTACTTC. The full variable domain, rest sourced from reference TRBV7-3 and TRBJ2-7, is GAGVSQTPSNKVTEKGKYVELRCDPISGHTALYWYRQSLGQGPEFLIYFQGTGAADDSGLPNDRFFAVRPEGSVSTLKIQRTERGDSAVYLCASSIQGDEQYFGPGTRLTVT.